Below, 22 T cell receptor beta chains from the same sample are listed, as sequenced in a study of blood T cell repertoires in COVID-19. Measured with immunoSEQ multiplex PCR; TCRdb has only the in-frame clones, and not every one. This table has 190,000 or so clones, 75% to 90% appearing once. Material: peripheral blood. These receptors all come from a man aged 40-50 years with acute or convalescent COVID-19.

This chain links TRBV7-3 with TRBJ1-2; D uncertain. Germline-derived CDR1 and CDR2 are SGHTA and FQGTGA. The CDR3 has 14 residues. With 7 bases removed from V and 4 bases from J, the gap between germline ends came to 16 bases. DNA for the CDR3: TGTGCCAGCACCTTGTGGGCAGGCAGCTATGGCTACACCTTC. It translates to CASTLWAGSYGYTF.

The gene calls are TRBV27 and TRBJ2-1; 7 bases agree with TRBD2. The V gene's germline CDR1 is MNHEY and CDR2 SMNVEV (reference sequence). Unmatched junction bases numbered 4, after V lost 6 bases and J lost 2 bases. The CDR3 is 14 amino acids. The CDR3 is CASSRGDAYNEQFF. CDR3 DNA sequence: TGTGCCAGCAGCCGGGGGGACGCCTACAATGAGCAGTTCTTC.

The chain employs TRBV10-3 and TRBJ2-3; perhaps TRBD2 as D (5 bases). The CDR3 is 13 residues long. Trimming stripped 7 bases from V and 8 bases from J, with 16 bases between. The V gene's germline CDR1 is ENHRY and CDR2 SYGVKD. CDR3 DNA sequence: TGTGCCATCACCCCGGCGGGCGTGGGTACGCAGTATTTT. Its translation is CAITPAGVGTQYF.

This clone is a singleton in its sample. The genes are TRBV5-1 and TRBJ1-2; TRBD1 matches at 7 bases. Germline V gives CDR1 SGHRS, CDR2 YFSETQ. V dropped 4 bases and J dropped 6; count of bases not matched to a gene: 12. This CDR3 has 15 residues. The CDR3 nucleotides read TGCGCCAGCAGCATGACCGAGGGGGCGCGAAATGGCTACACCTTC. Protein sequence: CASSMTEGARNGYTF.

The CDR3 DNA reads TGTGCCAGCAGCAGGACAGGGTCTTCCTATCAGCCCCAGCATTTT. Translated: CASSRTGSSYQPQHF. The chain links TRBV2 to TRBJ1-5; 8 bases map to TRBD1. V lost 6 bases and J lost 5; bases outside the gene matches: 9. This CDR3 has 15 amino acids. Germline V gene lookup returns CDR1 SNHLY and CDR2 FYNNEI.

The gene calls are TRBV7-2 and TRBJ1-2, with D tentatively TRBD1 (5 bases). The length of the CDR3 is 16 residues. Per germline, CDR1 SGHTA and CDR2 FQGNSA. V lost 0 bases and J 7 bases, leaving 18 bases between the germline ends. This CDR3 is CASSLAGGGQGGGYTF. For the CDR3, the DNA is TGTGCCAGCAGCTTAGCTGGGGGTGGGCAGGGAGGTGGCTACACCTTC.

The chain has TRBV27 and TRBJ2-1; 11 positions agree with TRBD2. The junction had 11 bases not matched to a gene; V was cut back by 3 bases and J by 7 bases. CDR3 size: 17 residues. The germline V gene has CDR1 MNHEY and CDR2 SMNVEV (reference sequence). This CDR3 reads CASSLVVAGGAENEQFF. For the CDR3, the DNA is TGTGCCAGCAGTTTGGTGGTAGCGGGGGGGGCGGAGAATGAGCAGTTCTTC.

The chain combines TRBV5-1 with TRBJ1-2; TRBD1 agrees at 7 bases. The ends lost 4 bases at V and 0 bases at J; junction bases unmatched: 6. Per the germline V gene, CDR1 is SGHRS and CDR2 is YFSETQ. This CDR3 comprises 15 residues. As DNA, the CDR3 is TGCGCCAGCAGCCCCGACAGGGCACCTAACTATGGCTACACCTTC. This gives the protein CASSPDRAPNYGYTF.

V usage is TRBV3-1 (or the pseudogene TRBV3-2) and J usage is TRBJ2-2, with 10 bases aligning to TRBD1. Looked up from germline, CDR1 is LGHDT and CDR2 is YNNKEL (reference sequence). The CDR3 extends over 16 amino acids. V trimming: 3 bases; J trimming: 3 bases; junction bases outside the gene matches: 4. The CDR3 nucleotides read TGTGCCAGCAGCCACCACGGGACAGGGGACACCGGGGAGCTGTTTTTT. It encodes CASSHHGTGDTGELFF.

The V and J genes are TRBV18 and TRBJ2-1; TRBD2 matches 10 bases. V dropped 2 bases and J dropped 1; count of bases not matched to a gene: 2. CDR1 is KGHSH and CDR2 is LQKENI in the germline V gene. This CDR3 contains 16 residues. CDR3 DNA: TGTGCCAGCTCACCAAGCGGGGGGGGATCCTACAATGAGCAGTTCTTC. As protein: CASSPSGGGSYNEQFF.

This chain connects TRBV6-5 to TRBJ1-1; 7 nucleotides match TRBD1. J gave up 7 bases and V 6 bases, and 8 bases lay outside the gene matches. The CDR3 has 13 residues. Looked up from germline, CDR1 is MNHEY and CDR2 is SVGAGI. The CDR3 loop reads CASRPSQGNEAFF. The CDR3 DNA sequence: TGTGCCAGCAGACCCTCACAGGGGAATGAAGCTTTCTTT.

The rearrangement joins TRBV5-4 to TRBJ1-3; 9 bases map to TRBD1. After removal of 4 bases from V and 0 bases from J, the junction contained 5 bases not matched to a gene. The germline gives CDR1 SGHNT, CDR2 YYREEE (reference sequence). CDR3 length: 16 residues. CDR3 nucleotides: TGTGCCAGCAGCCCCGGACAGGGGAGCTCTGGAAACACCATATATTTT. Translation: CASSPGQGSSGNTIYF.

CDR3 nucleotides: TGTGCCAGCAGCGTAGGGGCAGGGGGAAGCCCTAATGAAAAACTGTTTTTT. It is translated as CASSVGAGGSPNEKLFF. This rearrangement joins TRBV9 to TRBJ1-4; TRBD1 aligns across 7 bases. This CDR3 is 17 amino acids long. In germline, CDR1 is SGDLS, CDR2 YYNGEE. V was clipped by 0 bases and J by 3 bases; unmatched bases: 8.

The chain has TRBV2 and TRBJ2-5; 8 positions agree with TRBD1. V trimming: 7 bases; J trimming: 7 bases; junction bases outside the gene matches: 8. Germline CDR1 is SNHLY and CDR2 is FYNNEI. The CDR3 sequence is 13 residues long. Here the CDR3 reads CASTGQGITTQYF. Here the CDR3 DNA reads TGTGCCAGCACCGGACAGGGAATAACGACCCAGTACTTC.

The chain has TRBV28 and TRBJ2-3; 7 positions match TRBD2. Germline loops: CDR1 MDHEN, CDR2 SYDVKM. J lost 1 base, V lost 10 bases, and 8 bases had no gene match. This CDR3 spans 14 amino acids. CDR3 region: CATGSGGGTDTQYF. The CDR3 DNA follows: TGTGCCACCGGGAGTGGGGGGGGCACAGATACGCAGTATTTT.

The rearrangement links TRBV7-8 to TRBJ2-7; 9 nucleotides agree with TRBD1. Germline CDR1 SGHVS, CDR2 FQNEAQ. This CDR3 spans 14 amino acids. V shed 2 bases and J 3 bases; nucleotides not matched to a gene: 2. In DNA, the CDR3 is TGTGCCAGCAGCTTATTGGGACAGGGCTACGAGCAGTACTTC. It codes for CASSLLGQGYEQYF. Full variable domain (missing parts from reference TRBV7-8 and TRBJ2-7): GAGVSQSPRYKVAKRGQDVALRCDPISGHVSLFWYQQALGQGPEFLTYFQNEAQLDKSGLPSDRFFAERPEGSVSTLKIQRTQQEDSAVYLCASSLLGQGYEQYFGPGTRLTVT.

This rearrangement joins TRBV6-9 to TRBJ2-3; 8 positions match TRBD1. With 5 bases clipped from V and 4 bases from J, the junction kept 11 bases outside the gene matches. CDR3 length equals 16 residues. Germline V lookup: CDR1 MNHGY, CDR2 SVAAGI. CDR3 nucleotides: TGTGCCAGCAGTCGACCCCGGGACAGGAGTGCAGATACGCAGTATTTT. This codes for CASSRPRDRSADTQYF.

The chain uses TRBV14 and TRBJ2-5, with no clear D. The CDR3 length is 13 residues. V shed 0 bases and J shed 2 bases, with 4 bases lying between them. CDR1 SGHDN and CDR2 FVKESK come from the germline V gene. The CDR3 is CASSQDLQETQYF. The CDR3 DNA reads TGTGCCAGCAGCCAAGATCTGCAAGAGACCCAGTACTTC. The variable domain in full, with the rest retrieved from reference TRBV14 and TRBJ2-5, is EAGVTQFPSHSVIEKGQTVTLRCDPISGHDNLYWYRRVMGKEIKFLLHFVKESKQDESGMPNNRFLAERTGGTYSTLKVQPAELEDSGVYFCASSQDLQETQYFGPGTRLLVL.

The J gene is TRBJ2-7, the V gene TRBV7-9, with TRBD1 matching over 9 bases. V was clipped by 4 bases and J by 7 bases; unmatched bases: 17. This CDR3 comprises 17 residues. From germline, CDR1 is SEHNR and CDR2 FQNEAQ (reference sequence). The CDR3 DNA reads as TGTGCCAGCAGCTCACCCCGGGACAGGGCTTCGGGACCGGAGCAGTACTTC. Protein: CASSSPRDRASGPEQYF.

V gene TRBV11-2 combines with J gene TRBJ2-5; 12 bases agree with TRBD2. The CDR3 has 16 residues. V lost 1 base and J lost 10; bases outside the gene matches: 10. Per germline, CDR1 SGHAT and CDR2 FQNNGV. The CDR3 protein is CASSLGASGGALGQYF. In DNA, the CDR3 is TGTGCCAGCAGCTTAGGAGCTAGCGGGGGGGCTCTGGGCCAGTACTTC.

This chain joins TRBV3-1 (or the pseudogene TRBV3-2) and TRBJ1-2, with TRBD1 matching over 11 bases. This CDR3 comprises 15 residues. The V gene end was trimmed by 4 bases and the J gene end by 11 bases; junction bases not matched to a gene: 12. In germline, CDR1 is LGHDT, CDR2 YNNKEL (reference sequence). The CDR3 DNA is TGTGCCAGCAGCCCAGCGGACAGGGGGCGCAGGTTGTACACCTTC. Amino acids: CASSPADRGRRLYTF.

This clone was counted a few times. The chain links TRBV10-1 to TRBJ1-5; D gene ambiguous. V shed 8 bases and J shed 1 base, with 3 bases lying between them. The length of the CDR3 is 11 residues. Looked up from germline, CDR1 is WNHNN and CDR2 is SYGVQD (reference sequence). In DNA form, the CDR3 reads TGCGCCAGCGAGAGCAATCAGCCCCAGCATTTT. Amino acids: CASESNQPQHF.